Listed below are T cell receptor beta chains from one sample, sequenced in a study of Ad26.COV2.S vaccination and SARS-CoV-2 variants. Generated by immunoSEQ multiplex PCR, the TCRdb table keeps only in-frame clones and is missing some. Altogether about 350,000 clones are present, approximately 86% being singletons, with the ten largest covering about 10%. The source was peripheral blood, collected in a trial of Ad26.COV2.S vaccine versus placebo. The source is a person between 18 and 65 years old who received the Ad26.COV2.S COVID-19 vaccine or a placebo. Both conserved end residues are part of each CDR3. D genes are given only for firm matches. Some rows have no size entry. The others give once, few or many, or a class for an expanded clone.

. | once | TRBJ2-7 | TRBV27 | CASSLYSGMSSYEQYF | TGTGCCAGCAGTTTATATTCAGGGATGAGCTCCTACGAGCAGTACTTC
. | . | TRBJ1-2 | TRBV11-1 | CASSLEGRSGYTF | TGTGCCAGCAGCTTAGAGGGTAGAAGTGGCTACACCTTC
TRBD1 | . | TRBJ1-2 | TRBV5-6 | CASSTGQGNYGYTF | TGTGCCAGCAGCACGGGACAGGGAAACTATGGCTACACCTTC
TRBD2 | . | TRBJ2-7 | TRBV3-1/TRBV3-2 | CASSQELKGTSGHYEQYF | TGTGCCAGCAGCCAAGAATTGAAAGGGACTAGCGGACACTACGAGCAGTACTTC
. | . | TRBJ2-2 | TRBV18 | CASSLFTLDRSNTGELFF | TGTGCCAGCTCCCTTTTTACACTCGACAGGTCTAACACCGGGGAGCTGTTTTTT
. | . | TRBJ1-5 | TRBV5-1 | CASSLAGGNNQPQHF | TGCGCCAGCAGCTTGGCGGGGGGAAACAATCAGCCCCAGCATTTT
TRBD1 | . | TRBJ1-1 | TRBV11-2 | CASSLGPGTVNTEAFF | TGTGCCAGCAGCTTAGGGCCCGGGACAGTCAACACTGAAGCTTTCTTT
. | . | TRBJ2-3 | TRBV25-1 | CASRVVNTQYF | TGTGCCAGCAGAGTAGTAAATACGCAGTATTTT
. | . | TRBJ1-6 | TRBV5-4 | CASSPDTRSYNSPLHF | TGTGCCAGCAGCCCGGACACACGCTCCTATAATTCACCCCTCCACTTT
. | . | TRBJ1-5 | TRBV7-2 | CASSPRRGLNQPQHF | TGTGCCAGCAGCCCTAGGCGCGGGCTGAATCAGCCCCAGCATTTT
. | . | TRBJ2-3 | TRBV6-5 | CASSYRGLVAGDTQYF | TGTGCCAGCAGTTACCGAGGGCTAGTGGCGGGGGATACGCAGTATTTT
. | once | TRBJ2-2 | TRBV5-6 | CASSFWLGNTGELFF | TGTGCCAGCAGCTTCTGGCTGGGGAACACCGGGGAGCTGTTTTTT
. | . | TRBJ1-1 | TRBV19 | CASRYGTENTEAFF | TGTGCCAGTCGTTATGGGACGGAGAACACTGAAGCTTTCTTT
TRBD2 | once | TRBJ2-7 | TRBV7-9 | CASSRTSDSYEQYF | TGTGCCAGCAGCCGTACTAGCGACTCCTACGAGCAGTACTTC
TRBD2 | once | TRBJ2-1 | TRBV27 | CASSLILAGGPDEQFF | TGTGCCAGCAGTTTGATCCTAGCGGGAGGGCCCGATGAGCAGTTCTTC
. | . | TRBJ1-1 | TRBV21-1 | CASSKGGGRCEAFF | TGTGCCAGCAGCAAAGGAGGGGGTAGATGTGAAGCTTTCTTT
TRBD2 | once | TRBJ2-2 | TRBV7-3 | CASSREVGELFF | TGTGCCAGCAGCCGGGAGGTTGGGGAGCTGTTTTTT
. | few | TRBJ2-3 | TRBV6-2/TRBV6-3 | CASSRTFTGDTQYF | TGTGCCAGCAGCCGGACTTTTACAGGGGATACGCAGTATTTT
. | . | TRBJ2-7 | TRBV6-4 | CASSERDRGDSYEQYF | TGTGCCAGCAGTGAGAGGGATAGGGGCGACTCCTACGAGCAGTACTTC
. | . | TRBJ2-5 | TRBV18 | CASSRNQETQYF | TGTGCCAGCTCACGAAATCAAGAGACCCAGTACTTC
. | . | TRBJ2-1 | TRBV10-2 | CASSEGVEQFF | TGCGCCAGCAGTGAGGGGGTCGAGCAGTTCTTC
. | . | TRBJ1-5 | TRBV12-3/TRBV12-4 | CASSQEWGPQHF | TGTGCCAGCAGTCAAGAATGGGGGCCCCAGCATTTT
TRBD2 | . | TRBJ2-3 | TRBV5-1 | CASSFTPTSGESDTQYF | TGCGCCAGCAGCTTTACCCCGACTAGCGGGGAGTCAGATACGCAGTATTTT
TRBD1 | . | TRBJ2-7 | TRBV25-1 | CASSSPEGAVKYF | TGTGCCAGCAGCTCTCCCGAGGGGGCCGTGAAGTACTTC
. | . | TRBJ2-3 | TRBV6-5 | CASSPLSSITDTQYF | TGTGCCAGCAGTCCCCTTAGCAGCATTACAGATACGCAGTATTTT
TRBD2 | . | TRBJ2-7 | TRBV11-2 | CASSLDVSGGYEQYF | TGTGCCAGCAGCTTAGATGTTAGCGGGGGATACGAGCAGTACTTC
. | . | TRBJ1-5 | TRBV7-8 | CASSLGRVRDQPQHF | TGTGCCAGCAGCCTCGGGAGGGTACGGGATCAGCCCCAGCATTTT
TRBD2 | . | TRBJ2-2 | TRBV18 | CASSPRSGRNTGELFF | TGTGCCAGCTCACCAAGGAGCGGGAGGAACACCGGGGAGCTGTTTTTT
. | . | TRBJ2-7 | TRBV29-1 | CSARLTSSYEQYF | TGCAGCGCCCGACTTACGAGCTCCTACGAGCAGTACTTC
TRBD1 | . | TRBJ1-5 | TRBV28 | CASSSRTGFSQPQHF | TGTGCCAGCAGTTCCCGGACAGGGTTTTCCCAGCCCCAGCATTTT
TRBD2 | . | TRBJ2-3 | TRBV7-8 | CASSLALAGGTDTQYF | TGTGCCAGCAGCTTAGCCCTAGCGGGGGGGACAGATACGCAGTATTTT
. | . | TRBJ2-1 | TRBV7-2 | CASSLERSQGGQFF | TGTGCCAGCAGCTTAGAACGGTCTCAGGGAGGGCAGTTCTTC
. | . | TRBJ1-6 | TRBV2 | CASSEKRDSYNSPLHF | TGTGCCAGCAGTGAAAAACGGGATTCCTATAATTCACCCCTCCACTTT
TRBD1 | . | TRBJ2-1 | TRBV5-1 | CASSYGTANNEQFF | TGCGCCAGCAGCTACGGGACAGCCAACAATGAGCAGTTCTTC
. | . | TRBJ1-2 | TRBV6-2/TRBV6-3 | CASSTLREGYTF | TGTGCCAGCAGTACACTCAGGGAAGGCTACACCTTC
TRBD2 | . | TRBJ2-3 | TRBV4-3 | CASSQEAASGRADTQYF | TGCGCCAGCAGCCAAGAGGCCGCTAGCGGGAGGGCAGATACGCAGTATTTT
TRBD1 | . | TRBJ2-4 | TRBV19 | CASREYRGEGTKNIQYF | TGTGCCAGTAGGGAATACAGGGGAGAGGGTACCAAAAACATTCAGTACTTC
TRBD1 | once | TRBJ2-1 | TRBV27 | CASSSRGDSYNEQFF | TGTGCCAGCAGTTCCCGAGGGGACAGCTACAATGAGCAGTTCTTC
. | . | TRBJ2-1 | TRBV4-1 | CASSQETSSSNEQFF | TGCGCCAGCAGCCAAGAAACTAGTAGTTCGAATGAGCAGTTCTTC
TRBD2 | . | TRBJ2-3 | TRBV6-2/TRBV6-3 | CASSYPLAGATDTQYF | TGTGCCAGCAGTTACCCACTAGCGGGGGCCACAGATACGCAGTATTTT
. | . | TRBJ2-1 | TRBV15 | CATSRSTGRPSEQFF | TGTGCCACCAGCAGATCGACAGGGAGGCCGAGTGAGCAGTTCTTC
. | . | TRBJ1-5 | TRBV7-2 | CASSLQGNSNQPQHF | TGTGCCAGCAGCCTTCAGGGTAATAGCAATCAGCCCCAGCATTTT
TRBD2 | . | TRBJ2-3 | TRBV10-2 | CASSGVGAGEEDTQYF | TGCGCCAGCAGTGGGGTTGGGGCGGGGGAGGAAGATACGCAGTATTTT
. | . | TRBJ1-1 | TRBV29-1 | CVTGFTEAFF | TGCGTAACAGGGTTCACTGAAGCTTTCTTT
TRBD1 | . | TRBJ1-2 | TRBV6-2/TRBV6-3 | CASSYLTGSPTF | TGTGCCAGCAGTTACCTGACAGGGTCGCCCACCTTC
. | . | TRBJ2-2 | TRBV12-3/TRBV12-4 | CAGMDQAGELFF | TGTGCCGGCATGGACCAAGCCGGGGAGCTGTTTTTT
TRBD2 | . | TRBJ2-7 | TRBV3-1/TRBV3-2 | CASSQSLAGLYEQYF | TGTGCCAGCAGCCAATCCCTAGCGGGACTCTACGAGCAGTACTTC
. | . | TRBJ1-5 | TRBV12-3/TRBV12-4 | CASSSNQPQHF | TGTGCCAGCAGCTCTAATCAGCCCCAGCATTTT
. | . | TRBJ2-1 | TRBV7-3 | CASSLRRTSSYNEQFF | TGTGCCAGCAGCTTAAGAAGAACAAGCTCCTACAATGAGCAGTTCTTC
. | once | TRBJ2-6 | TRBV5-1 | CASSLATGWDSGANVLTF | TGCGCCAGCAGCTTGGCCACAGGGTGGGACTCTGGGGCCAACGTCCTGACTTTC
. | . | TRBJ2-3 | TRBV7-2 | CASSLRQGHASDTQYF | TGTGCCAGCAGCTTACGGCAGGGGCATGCCTCGGATACGCAGTATTTT
. | few | TRBJ2-7 | TRBV28 | CASSLLRYEQYF | TGTGCCAGCAGTTTACTACGGTACGAGCAGTACTTC
. | . | TRBJ1-1 | TRBV7-2 | CASRSPGGVNTEAFF | TGTGCCAGCAGATCTCCCGGGGGAGTGAACACTGAAGCTTTCTTT
. | . | TRBJ1-1 | TRBV28 | CASSLRAQWAFF | TGTGCCAGCTCTTTAAGGGCTCAGTGGGCTTTCTTT
. | . | TRBJ1-2 | TRBV2 | CASSAGPGNYGYTF | TGTGCCAGCAGTGCAGGGCCGGGAAACTATGGCTACACCTTC
. | few | TRBJ1-5 | TRBV6-1 | CASSEGTFLFQPQHF | TGTGCCAGCAGTGAGGGGACCTTCCTCTTCCAGCCCCAGCATTTT
TRBD1 | . | TRBJ2-7 | TRBV3-1/TRBV3-2 | CASSQGTGLYEQYF | TGTGCCAGCAGCCAGGGGACAGGACTCTACGAGCAGTACTTC
. | . | TRBJ2-5 | TRBV27 | CASSNGGRETQYF | TGTGCCAGCAGCAACGGGGGCCGAGAGACCCAGTACTTC